This T cell receptor beta chain was captured by sequencing in a study of blood T cell repertoires in COVID-19. The method was immunoSEQ multiplex PCR; TCRdb's version includes in-frame clones alone and lacks a portion of them. The repertoire has about 160,000 clones, roughly 90% of them found once; the top ten carry roughly a sixth. CDR1 and CDR2 from the germline V gene are SEHNR and FQNEAQ (reference sequence). V lost 1 base and J 6 bases, leaving 12 bases between the germline ends. The CDR3 is made up of 15 amino acids. The sequencing input was peripheral blood. This clonotype was obtained from a man in his sixties with active or convalescent COVID-19. J is TRBJ1-4 and V is TRBV7-9, with D unresolved. The CDR3 sequence: CASSLGAAGDEKLFF. CDR3 sequence (DNA): TGTGCCAGCAGCTTAGGGGCCGCGGGAGATGAAAAACTGTTTTTT.